This paragraph reports one T cell receptor beta chain. The sample holds many counts of this clonotype. What this receptor recognizes is not known. No much larger clonotype is one base removed from it; base qualities were not supplied. The sample comes from a study of CD8 T cells in ankylosing spondylitis (TCRdb year 2017). Study-level background: To find TCR variants linked to disease, the study profiled T cell receptor beta repertoires in ankylosing spondylitis patients and healthy donors. Peripheral blood samples were taken, and synovial fluid was additionally collected from ankylosing spondylitis patients. The whole study cohort included 108 healthy donors and around 24 ankylosing spondylitis patients. Points the paper makes about the study in general: A TCR beta motif of eight highly homologous amino acid variants appeared characteristic of blood from ankylosing spondylitis patients. The disease-linked clones had a CD8+ phenotype and were found at relatively low frequencies in peripheral blood. Some motif variants were previously reported in synovial fluid and blood of reactive arthritis patients, suggesting common disease-initiation mechanisms. The disease-linked clones were reported as significantly enriched in matched synovial fluid samples from ankylosing spondylitis patients.

The data were produced on an Illumina HiSeq 2500. Quantitative 5'-RACE with molecular barcodes was the method used to prepare the TCR beta libraries. The original pipeline was this. Disease-linked TCR variants were identified with a new computational method built on a probabilistic model of VDJ rearrangement. TCRdb reran the public reads through fastp at Q25 and MiXCR, keeping productive beta chains. When rows share a CDR3 protein, they turn into one entry using the most common DNA and genes. TCRdb, rather than the study authors, made the V and J calls. The sample table holds fewer than 250,000 distinct CDR3 sequences, of which roughly a tenth were seen once. In total, the top ten clones hold roughly 2.5% of the sample. V is reduced by 5 bases and J by 6 bases, leaving a spacing of 11 bases between them. The CDR3, cysteine through phenylalanine, is 11 amino acids long. Solely the CDR3 DNA is kept, with 33 bases framed from the first base. CDR1 and CDR2, per the germline V gene (reference sequence), are DFQATT and SNEGSKA.

The receptor was isolated from a male donor with ankylosing spondylitis or in good health (not recorded which). This sequence uses TRBV20-1 and TRBJ2-7; the D gene remains uncertain. Sequenced: blood, either unsorted or a sorted T cell fraction (not recorded which). The DNA reads as follows: TGCAGTGCTTCCGGGCCCATCGAGCAGTACTTC. Its protein reads: CSASGPIEQYF.